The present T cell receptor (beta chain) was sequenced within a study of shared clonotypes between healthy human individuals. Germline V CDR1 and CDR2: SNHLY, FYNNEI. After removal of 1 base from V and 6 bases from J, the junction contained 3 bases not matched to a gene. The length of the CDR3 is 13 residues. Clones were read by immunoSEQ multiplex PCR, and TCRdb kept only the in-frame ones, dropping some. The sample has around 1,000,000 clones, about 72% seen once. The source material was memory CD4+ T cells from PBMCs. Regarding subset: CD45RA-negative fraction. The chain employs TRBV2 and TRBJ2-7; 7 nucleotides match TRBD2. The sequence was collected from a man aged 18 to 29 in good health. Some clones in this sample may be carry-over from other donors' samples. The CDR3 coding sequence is TGTGCCAGCAGTGAAGGGGAGGGTGGCGAGCAGTACTTC. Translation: CASSEGEGGEQYF.